The present entry profiles one T cell receptor beta chain with its context. Germline CDR1 is MNHEY and CDR2 is SVGAGI. CDR3 size: 13 residues. V lost 6 bases, J lost 11 bases, and 16 bases lay in between. This entry belongs to a study of T cell responses to AZD1222 COVID-19 vaccine. The table came from immunoSEQ multiplex PCR; TCRdb's copy has only in-frame clones and leaves some out. The sample has 95,000 to 110,000 clones; 88% are singletons. The chain recombines TRBV6-5 with TRBJ1-4; D is uncertain. The source material was peripheral blood, sampled on day 0 of AZD1222 vaccination. This clonotype was sampled from an adult in good health. CDR3 protein: CASSGPPYVKLFF. For the CDR3, the DNA is TGTGCCAGCAGCGGGCCCCCTTATGTGAAACTGTTTTTT.